These 18 T cell receptor beta chains originate from one sample sequenced in a study of blood T cell repertoires in COVID-19. Produced via immunoSEQ multiplex PCR; TCRdb's table is partial and in-frame only. The data show just under 250,000 clones, 80% to 90% seen once. Sequencing used PBMCs or T cells enriched from blood (not recorded which). The receptors derive from a woman in her twenties or thirties who had recovered from COVID-19.

The chain joins TRBV6-5 to TRBJ1-3; D may be TRBD1 (6 bases). Germline V gene sequence: CDR1 MNHEY, CDR2 SVGAGI. The V gene lost 9 bases and the J gene lost 0 bases, with 12 bases spanning the gap. CDR3 length: 14 amino acids. CDR3 in DNA: TGTGCCAGTCATAGGGGGGGCTCTGGAAACACCATATATTTT. Its protein product is CASHRGGSGNTIYF.

There are a few counts of this clone. The V gene is TRBV28, the J gene TRBJ1-3; D gene ambiguous. Germline V gene lookup returns CDR1 MDHEN and CDR2 SYDVKM. Trimming shortened V by 3 bases and J by 2 bases, and 11 bases separated the two germline ends. The CDR3 is 15 amino acids. The chain's CDR3 is CASSFPRRTGNTIYF. The CDR3 bases are TGTGCCAGCAGTTTCCCCCGGCGGACTGGAAACACCATATATTTT.

The table lists this clone with a few counts. This rearrangement joins TRBV11-2 to TRBJ1-2, with TRBD1 identical over 12 bases. Unmatched junction bases numbered 8, after V lost 2 bases and J lost 4 bases. The CDR3 has 17 residues. Germline V lookup: CDR1 SGHAT, CDR2 FQNNGV. In nucleotides, the CDR3 is TGTGCCAGCAGCTTAAATGGGGACAGGGGGCTCCTCTATGGCTACACCTTC. Translation gives CASSLNGDRGLLYGYTF.

J is TRBJ2-1 and V is TRBV4-1; the match to TRBD1 covers 7 bases. Germline-derived CDR1 and CDR2 are MGHRA and YSYEKL. CDR3 length: 15 residues. Trimming cost V 3 bases and J 1 base; bases outside gene matches: 3. CDR3: CASSHEDRSYNEQFF. For the CDR3, the DNA is TGCGCCAGCAGCCATGAGGACAGGTCCTACAATGAGCAGTTCTTC.

The chain employs TRBV28 and TRBJ1-4; 8 nucleotides align to TRBD1. This CDR3 region has 14 residues. The V gene's germline CDR1 is MDHEN and CDR2 SYDVKM. The J segment lost 8 bases and the V segment lost 5 bases, leaving 7 bases of the junction unmatched. The CDR3 sequence is CASSEQGVREKLFF. The CDR3 DNA is TGTGCCAGCAGTGAACAGGGGGTGAGAGAAAAACTGTTTTTT.

The chain uses TRBV3-1 (or the pseudogene TRBV3-2) and TRBJ2-3; possible D gene TRBD2, 6 bases. The V end was cut by 5 bases, the J end by 0 bases, with 15 bases between. This CDR3 region has 16 residues. Per the germline V gene, CDR1 is LGHDT and CDR2 is YNNKEL (reference sequence). The CDR3 nucleotides are TGTGCCAGCAGCTTGGGGGACTTCGATAGCACAGATACGCAGTATTTT. This gives the protein CASSLGDFDSTDTQYF.

This clone was found a few times. V and J are TRBV7-9 and TRBJ1-2, with 8 nucleotides matching TRBD1. The CDR3 contains 14 residues. V dropped 0 bases and J dropped 5; count of bases not matched to a gene: 2. Germline CDR1 is SEHNR and CDR2 is FQNEAQ (reference sequence). CDR3 region: CASSLAQGGYGYTF. The CDR3 DNA follows: TGTGCCAGCAGCTTAGCACAGGGGGGATATGGCTACACCTTC.

The chain uses TRBV30 and TRBJ2-1; D is uncertain. V gave up 4 bases and J gave up 0 bases, with 10 bases separating them. Germline-derived CDR1 and CDR2 are GTSNPN and SVGIG (reference sequence). CDR3 size: 14 residues. This CDR3 is CAWNGLVSYNEQFF. The DNA of the CDR3 is TGTGCCTGGAATGGCCTGGTCTCCTACAATGAGCAGTTCTTC.

The chain is built from TRBV7-9 and TRBJ2-1; D not certain. Germline values: CDR1 SEHNR, CDR2 FQNEAQ (reference sequence). V was pared by 1 base and J by 5 bases, with 9 bases between. This CDR3 contains 14 residues. CDR3 sequence (DNA): TGTGCCAGCAGCTTAGGAGGCCTGGACAATGAGCAGTTCTTC. Its translation is CASSLGGLDNEQFF.

This chain uses TRBV24-1 with TRBJ2-7; 9 bases are shared with TRBD2. Germline CDR1 and CDR2: KGHDR and SFDVKD. The CDR3 consists of 12 residues. V trimming: 3 bases; J trimming: 9 bases; junction bases outside the gene matches: 2. The CDR3: CATSDRGGVQYF. The CDR3 DNA is TGTGCCACCAGTGATCGCGGGGGGGTGCAGTACTTC.

This chain uses TRBV29-1 with TRBJ2-1, with a weak D call TRBD2 (6 bases). Germline CDR1 is SQVTM and CDR2 is ANQGSEA. The V and J ends lost 7 bases and 1 base respectively, with 11 bases between them. The CDR3 totals 13 residues. The CDR3 region has the DNA TGCAGCGCGGAGGAGGGGTCCTACAATGAGCAGTTCTTC. Encoded protein: CSAEEGSYNEQFF.

This chain uses TRBV7-2 with TRBJ1-3, with a tentative D call TRBD1 (5 bases). The germline V and J ends were trimmed by 5 bases and 0 bases, with 14 bases remaining between them. The CDR3 is made up of 16 amino acids. Per the germline V gene, CDR1 is SGHTA and CDR2 is FQGNSA. As DNA, the CDR3 is TGTGCCAGCAGCGTACAGGTGGAACTCTCTGGAAACACCATATATTTT. Its translation is CASSVQVELSGNTIYF.

The chain is built from TRBV20-1 and TRBJ2-1; D possibly corresponds to TRBD2 (6 bases). Trimming pared 3 bases from V and 0 bases from J, leaving 15 bases between. Germline assignment: CDR1 DFQATT and CDR2 SNEGSKA (reference sequence). There are 16 residues in the CDR3. CDR3 protein: CSASAGGAGSYNEQFF. In nucleotides, the CDR3 is TGCAGTGCTAGTGCCGGCGGGGCTGGCTCCTACAATGAGCAGTTCTTC.

This chain links TRBV19 with TRBJ1-4, with 10 bases aligning to TRBD1. V dropped 3 bases and J dropped 5; count of bases not matched to a gene: 3. The germline CDR1 and CDR2 sequences are LNHDA and SQIVND (reference sequence). This CDR3 contains 15 residues. This CDR3 reads CASSMTGGQNEKLFF. The CDR3, as DNA: TGTGCCAGTAGTATGACAGGGGGCCAGAATGAAAAACTGTTTTTT.

V and J are TRBV7-9 and TRBJ1-5; TRBD1 agrees at 7 bases. V lost 8 bases and J lost 6; bases outside the gene matches: 4. From germline, CDR1 is SEHNR and CDR2 FQNEAQ (reference sequence). This CDR3 comprises 12 residues. CDR3 coding DNA: TGTGCCAGCGGGGACAGTACTCAGCCCCAGCATTTT. Protein: CASGDSTQPQHF.

This CDR3 reads CASSPAGWREGTGELFF. CDR3 coding DNA: TGTGCCAGCAGCCCGGCAGGCTGGCGGGAGGGCACCGGGGAGCTGTTTTTT. The rearrangement joins TRBV9 to TRBJ2-2, with 9 bases aligning to TRBD2. Losses at the gene ends were 4 bases for V and 4 bases for J; bases not matched to a gene: 11. CDR1 and CDR2 (germline): SGDLS, YYNGEE. CDR3 length: 17 amino acids.

J is TRBJ1-3 and V is TRBV7-2; 9 bases map to TRBD1. V dropped 1 base and J dropped 7; count of bases not matched to a gene: 8. In germline, CDR1 is SGHTA, CDR2 FQGNSA. The CDR3 has 16 residues. In DNA, the CDR3 is TGTGCCAGCAGCTTAGTCCGGACAGGGGAGGCGAACACCATATATTTT. Protein product: CASSLVRTGEANTIYF.

V usage is TRBV6-4 and J usage is TRBJ2-2, with D possibly matching TRBD2 (5 bases). This CDR3 spans 14 amino acids. CDR1 is MRHNA and CDR2 is SNTAGT in the germline V gene. Trimming took off 5 bases at V and 5 bases at J, with 12 bases between the two ends. DNA of the CDR3: TGTGCCAGCAGTCAAGAGGGCCGTACCGGGGAGCTGTTTTTT. Its translation: CASSQEGRTGELFF.